This T cell receptor (beta chain) was sequenced for a study of immune cell composition in non-small cell lung cancer. Notes on the study in general: Lung adenocarcinomas had lower top 10 clone scores and clonality than squamous tumours. Shared sequences between tumour-reactive and dominant in vivo clones were not proven. No significant correlation existed between pack-years smoked and tumour clonality. Squamous carcinomas (75%) more often had tumour-associated clones >0.5% than adenocarcinomas (roughly 33%).

Germline CDR1 SGDLS, CDR2 YYNGEE. The CDR3 runs to 16 residues. V gave up 1 base and J gave up 0 bases, with 10 bases separating them. To note about this clone: Its matching antigen is unknown.

The table came from immunoSEQ multiplex PCR; TCRdb's copy has only in-frame clones and leaves some out. The sample shows about 11,000 clones, about 60% of them seen only once. The sequence derives from a human donor with non-small cell lung cancer. The sample was lung tumor tissue. The gene calls are TRBV9 and TRBJ2-2; no reliable D call. CDR3 in DNA: TGTGCCAGCAGCGTATATCCAGGCCCGAACACCGGGGAGCTGTTTTTT. Translated: CASSVYPGPNTGELFF.